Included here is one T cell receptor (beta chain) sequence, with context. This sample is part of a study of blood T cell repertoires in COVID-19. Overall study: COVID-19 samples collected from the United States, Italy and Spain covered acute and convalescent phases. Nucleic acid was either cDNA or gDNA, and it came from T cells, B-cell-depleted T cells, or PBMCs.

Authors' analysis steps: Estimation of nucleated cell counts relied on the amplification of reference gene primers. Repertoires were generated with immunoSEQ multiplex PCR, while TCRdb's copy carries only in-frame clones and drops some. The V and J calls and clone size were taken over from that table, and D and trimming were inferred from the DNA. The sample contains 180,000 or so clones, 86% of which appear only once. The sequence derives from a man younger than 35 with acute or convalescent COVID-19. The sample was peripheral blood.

The CDR3 DNA is TGTGCCTGGGACAGGGGAATGAATCAGCCCCAGCATTTT. Its protein product is CAWDRGMNQPQHF. This sequence joins TRBV30 and TRBJ1-5, with 8 bases aligning to TRBD1. Trimming at V came to 5 bases and at J to 4 bases, leaving 4 bases not matched to a gene. Germline assignment: CDR1 GTSNPN and CDR2 SVGIG (reference sequence). CDR3 size: 13 residues.